This T cell receptor beta chain emerged from a study of graft-versus-host responses after intestinal transplantation listed by TCRdb under 2021. Regarding the research as a whole: Multivisceral, liver-intestinal, or isolated intestinal transplants were received by the recipients. To identify alloreactive clones, pre-transplant mixed lymphocyte reaction products were sequenced and then compared with unstimulated pre-transplant donor and recipient T cells. A peak of at least 4% donor T cells among recipient peripheral blood mononuclear cells was the definition used for donor T cell macrochimerism. Bulk TCR-beta CDR3 sequencing was used to track graft-versus-host and host-versus-graft alloreactive T cell clones in the graft, circulation and bone marrow after intestinal transplantation. The cohort enrolled around 23 intestinal transplant recipients including one retransplant, and a few patients lacking pretransplant specimens were excluded. Instead of going to the commercial service, samples from a few later patients were sequenced in-house on an Illumina MiSeq and processed with MiXCR. Anti-thymocyte globulin induction was given to all recipients, followed by maintenance tacrolimus and steroids for approximately 3 years.

To note about this clone: The clone's antigen remains unknown. No much larger clone is present one base from it, and per-base qualities are unavailable.

Intraepithelial and lamina propria lymphocytes were isolated from graft specimens using dithiothreitol, EDTA incubations and collagenase D digestion. Bulk TCR-beta sequencing was performed on serial intestinal graft biopsy specimens collected as late as 600 days after transplant. Results and caveats for the whole study, not just this receptor: Early after transplant, peak levels of circulating GvH clones were found to be associated with declines in HvG clones. Patients with donor T cell macrochimerism had high GvH to HvG T cell clonal ratios in their allografts. The conclusions were limited by the relatively low number and heterogeneity of the intestinal transplant patients. GvH clones turned up in recipient bone marrow, with some appearing earlier in ileal mucosa or blood, a pattern consistent with an intestinal mucosal origin.

The V end gives up 5 bases and the J end 7 bases, leaving 12 bases in the junction not matched to a gene. CDR1 and CDR2 were assigned from the germline V gene as SGHVS and FQNEAQ. From cysteine to phenylalanine, the CDR3 is 17 amino acids long. Just the 51-base CDR3 DNA is kept, in frame starting at base 1. Libraries came from the immunoSEQ multiplex PCR assay. For most patients, genomic DNA was subjected to high-throughput TCR-beta CDR3 sequencing by Adaptive Biotechnologies. Processing in the source paper ran as follows. TCR sequencing data were retrieved from Adaptive's ImmunoSEQ software for about 17 patients, whereas a few other patients were processed with MiXCR and VDJtools. Because the origin of CDR3 nucleotide sequences shared between donor and recipient could not be assigned, those sequences were removed. At least 2-fold expansion over unstimulated cells and a minimum CFSE-low frequency of 0.002% (template counts) or 0.001% (read counts) were required for clones to be classified as alloreactive. A clone was considered mappable if detected in the sequenced pre-transplant spleen, lymph node, or MLR CFSE-low populations of the donor or recipient. The cumulative frequency of alloreactive clones was calculated as a percentage of all sequences, weighted by copy number. TCRdb re-hosts the immuneACCESS table, in-frame sequences only. Its copies lack some clones; in the studies checked, an unresolved V gene accounts for under half of them, and the cause for the rest is not known. V and J calls plus clone size are reproduced from that table; the DNA served to infer D and trimming. A total of 13,000 to 15,000 clones appear in this sample, just under 75% of them only once. The top ten clonotypes cover approximately 7% of the sample.

Recombination linked TRBV7-8 to TRBJ2-1, with 12 bases aligning to TRBD1. The sample in question was ileum tissue, obtained 16 days after intestinal transplant. This receptor was obtained from a human patient who received an intestinal transplant, so some T cells may come from the graft donor. The DNA sequence is as follows: TGTGCCAGCAGCCCGGGACAGGGGGCAGGTGACTTGAATGAGCAGTTCTTC. The translation is CASSPGQGAGDLNEQFF.